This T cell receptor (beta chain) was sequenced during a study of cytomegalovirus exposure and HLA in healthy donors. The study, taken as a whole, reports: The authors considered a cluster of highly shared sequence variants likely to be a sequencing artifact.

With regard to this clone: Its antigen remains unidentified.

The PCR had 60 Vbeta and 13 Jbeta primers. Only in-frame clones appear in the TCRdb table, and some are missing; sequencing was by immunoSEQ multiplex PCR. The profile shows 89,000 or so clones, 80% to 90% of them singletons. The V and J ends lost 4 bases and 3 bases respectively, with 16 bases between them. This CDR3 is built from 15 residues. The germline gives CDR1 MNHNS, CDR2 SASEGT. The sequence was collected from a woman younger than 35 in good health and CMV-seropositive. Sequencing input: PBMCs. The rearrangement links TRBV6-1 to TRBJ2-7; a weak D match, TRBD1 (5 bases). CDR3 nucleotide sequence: TGTGCCAGCAGTGCCGAACCCCGACAGAGCTACGAGCAGTACTTC. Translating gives CASSAEPRQSYEQYF.